Listed below are T cell receptor beta chains from one sample, sequenced in a study of early T cells in non-severe SARS-CoV-2 infection. TCRdb independently ran MiXCR on the 5' RACE reads; one entry per CDR3 protein. This table holds 75,000 to 80,000 distinct CDR3 sequences, more than 9% found once. Material: whole blood. These receptors were collected from an adult who was a healthcare worker with PCR-confirmed SARS-CoV-2 infection or an uninfected control (not recorded which). The CDR3 runs from the conserved cysteine through the conserved F or W. Fields, in order: J gene, V gene, CDR3 protein.

TRBJ2-1 TRBV12-3/TRBV12-4 CASTLSLAGASNEQFF
TRBJ2-4 TRBV20-1 CSARGGGGLKNIQYF
TRBJ1-1 TRBV29-1 CSVHQGTEAFF
TRBJ1-6 TRBV27 CASRAGTGTLNSPLHF
TRBJ1-2 TRBV2 CASSDWGPNYGYTF
TRBJ2-5 TRBV28 CASSRTLPGRQETQYF
TRBJ2-7 TRBV20-1 CSAPPLASEQYF
TRBJ2-3 TRBV10-2 CASIKAGRADTQYF
TRBJ2-2 TRBV9 CASSATRGGSTGELFF
TRBJ2-7 TRBV14 CASSSHQGSEQYF
TRBJ2-7 TRBV20-1 CSAPGRVTANYEQYF